This T cell receptor (beta chain) was observed in a study of cytomegalovirus exposure and HLA in healthy donors. CDR1 is GTSNPN and CDR2 is SVGIG in the germline V gene (reference sequence). Trimming stripped 2 bases from V and 1 base from J, with 11 bases between. The CDR3 covers 14 residues. PCR used 60 Vbeta primers and 13 Jbeta primers. Produced via immunoSEQ multiplex PCR; TCRdb's table is partial and in-frame only. The repertoire holds around 160,000 clones, with about 70% as singletons. The sequence was collected from a woman younger than 30 in good health and CMV-seropositive. This chain uses TRBV30 with TRBJ1-1, with D possibly being TRBD1 (6 bases). Sequencing was performed on PBMCs. The CDR3 protein is CAWSPSTGNTEAFF. CDR3 sequence (DNA): TGTGCCTGGAGTCCATCGACAGGGAACACTGAAGCTTTCTTT.